A single sample is the source of the 14 T cell receptor beta chains below, sequenced in a study of beta chain features in type 1 diabetes. Reverse transcription of all isolated RNA meant that expressed TCRB transcripts were sequenced. Profiling relied on immunoSEQ multiplex PCR, and the TCRdb table lists in-frame clones only, not all of them. This sample has around 250,000 clones, with about 70% found just once. The sequencing sample was made of naive CD4+ T cells from blood. These receptor sequences come from a man between 25 and 39 years old in good health.

The V call is TRBV2, the J call TRBJ1-2; D is perhaps TRBD1 (5 bases). The V gene lost 6 bases and the J gene lost 4 bases, with 9 bases spanning the gap. The CDR3 consists of 12 residues. Per germline, CDR1 SNHLY and CDR2 FYNNEI. CDR3 region: CASRDQGYGYTF. The CDR3 region has the DNA TGTGCCAGCAGGGACCAGGGCTATGGCTACACCTTC.

The genes are TRBV5-1 and TRBJ2-1, with D perhaps assigned TRBD1 or TRBD2 (5 bases each). V lost 0 bases and J lost 2, with 15 bases in between. Germline CDR1 reads SGHRS; CDR2 reads YFSETQ. The CDR3 totals 17 residues. This CDR3 reads CASSLAPGLGAYNEQFF. DNA of the CDR3: TGCGCCAGCAGCTTGGCCCCGGGATTGGGGGCCTACAATGAGCAGTTCTTC. Full variable domain (outside the CDR3, taken from reference TRBV5-1 and TRBJ2-1): KAGVTQTPRYLIKTRGQQVTLSCSPISGHRSVSWYQQTPGQGLQFLFEYFSETQRNKGNFPGRFSGRQFSNSRSEMNVSTLELGDSALYLCASSLAPGLGAYNEQFFGPGTRLTVL.

The chain joins TRBV2 to TRBJ2-1; 10 bases are a match to TRBD2. This CDR3 contains 15 residues. The ends lost 6 bases at V and 7 bases at J; junction bases unmatched: 9. In germline, CDR1 is SNHLY, CDR2 FYNNEI. This chain's CDR3 is CASSTASGGINEQFF. The CDR3 nucleotides read TGTGCCAGCAGCACCGCTAGCGGGGGTATTAATGAGCAGTTCTTC.

The sample holds one count of this clone. The rearrangement joins TRBV25-1 to TRBJ2-2; D remains unclear. The CDR3 length is 11 residues. Germline CDR1 is MGHDK and CDR2 is SYGVNS. V was shortened by 8 bases and J by 1 base, with 2 bases between the two germline ends. This chain's CDR3 is CASGNTGELFF. Here the CDR3 DNA reads TGTGCCAGCGGGAACACCGGGGAGCTGTTTTTT. The full variable domain, rest sourced from reference TRBV25-1 and TRBJ2-2, is EADIYQTPRYLVIGTGKKITLECSQTMGHDKMYWYQQDPGMELHLIHYSYGVNSTEKGDLSSESTVSRIRTEHFPLTLESARPSHTSQYLCASGNTGELFFGEGSRLTVL.

This sequence joins TRBV6-1 and TRBJ1-2; no firm D call. V shed 7 bases and J shed 7 bases, with 13 bases lying between them. CDR3 size: 12 residues. Germline V gene lookup returns CDR1 MNHNS and CDR2 SASEGT. CDR3 coding DNA: TGTGCCAGCACCAAAACACGCGTTGGCTACACCTTC. Translated: CASTKTRVGYTF.

J is TRBJ2-7 and V is TRBV28; 10 nucleotides align to TRBD1. The length of the CDR3 is 14 residues. Unmatched junction bases numbered 8, after V lost 8 bases and J lost 4 bases. CDR1 and CDR2 from the germline V gene are MDHEN and SYDVKM. The CDR3 reads CASSTLDRGYEQYF. The DNA for the CDR3 is TGTGCCAGCTCGACCCTGGACAGGGGGTACGAGCAGTACTTC.

The rearrangement uses TRBV6-5 and TRBJ1-2, with D perhaps TRBD1 (5 bases). Germline CDR1 and CDR2: MNHEY and SVGAGI. The CDR3 runs 12 residues. The V and J ends lost 8 bases and 4 bases respectively, with 11 bases between them. The CDR3 coding sequence is TGTGCCAGCCGAGGGGCGGGCTATGGCTACACCTTC. Translation gives CASRGAGYGYTF.

As DNA, the CDR3 is TGTGCCAGCAGCGAAGGGGCAGGGAGCGGCTACACCTTC. Protein: CASSEGAGSGYTF. This chain uses TRBV7-9 with TRBJ1-2; tentatively, D is TRBD1 (5 bases). Per germline, CDR1 SEHNR and CDR2 FQNEAQ (reference sequence). V was cut by 5 bases and J by 8 bases, with 15 bases left in between. This CDR3 is 13 amino acids long.

Points on this clone: Other DNA sequences in this specimen translate into the identical CDR3. This chain links TRBV30 with TRBJ2-3; D gene unclear. Germline CDR1 reads GTSNPN; CDR2 reads SVGIG (reference sequence). The CDR3 runs 14 residues. V was pared by 1 base and J by 0 bases, with 8 bases between. CDR3 coding DNA: TGTGCCTGGAGTGGGAGAGGTAGCACAGATACGCAGTATTTT. As protein: CAWSGRGSTDTQYF.

This clone was detected a few times. CDR3 nucleotide sequence: TGCAGCGTGGAGGGGGCTAGCGGACAAGAGACCCAGTACTTC. This gives the protein CSVEGASGQETQYF. The chain links TRBV29-1 to TRBJ2-5; D tentatively fits TRBD1 or TRBD2 (7 bases each). The CDR3 length is 14 residues. In germline, CDR1 is SQVTM, CDR2 ANQGSEA. The V gene lost 6 bases and the J gene lost 2 bases, with 16 bases spanning the gap.

The chain couples TRBV29-1 to TRBJ2-5; D ambiguous. The germline V and J ends were trimmed by 0 bases and 0 bases, with 5 bases remaining between them. Germline CDR1 and CDR2: SQVTM and ANQGSEA. This CDR3 spans 13 amino acids. The CDR3 DNA sequence: TGCAGCGTTGAAGACAGGTACCAAGAGACCCAGTACTTC. This codes for CSVEDRYQETQYF.

The J gene is TRBJ2-7, the V gene TRBV5-1; D perhaps matches TRBD2 (5 bases). V was clipped by 7 bases and J by 6 bases, with 14 bases between them. Germline CDR1 is SGHRS and CDR2 is YFSETQ. This CDR3 is built from 12 residues. CDR3 bases: TGCGCCAGCTCAAGCGGAGCCGGCGAGCAGTACTTC. Its translation is CASSSGAGEQYF. The variable domain in full, with the rest retrieved from reference TRBV5-1 and TRBJ2-7, is KAGVTQTPRYLIKTRGQQVTLSCSPISGHRSVSWYQQTPGQGLQFLFEYFSETQRNKGNFPGRFSGRQFSNSRSEMNVSTLELGDSALYLCASSSGAGEQYFGPGTRLTVT.

The rearrangement joins TRBV7-6 to TRBJ2-7, with 7 bases fitting TRBD1. CDR1 is SGHVS, CDR2 FNYEAQ, per germline. The CDR3 has 15 residues. With V trimmed by 0 bases and J by 4 bases, 6 bases remained unmatched. Here the CDR3 reads CASSLATGVSYEQYF. In DNA, the CDR3 is TGTGCCAGCAGCTTAGCTACAGGGGTCTCGTACGAGCAGTACTTC. Full variable domain (rest looked up from reference TRBV7-6 and TRBJ2-7): GAGVSQSPRYKVTKRGQDVALRCDPISGHVSLYWYRQALGQGPEFLTYFNYEAQQDKSGLPNDRFSAERPEGSISTLTIQRTEQRDSAMYRCASSLATGVSYEQYFGPGTRLTVT.

The gene calls are TRBV7-8 and TRBJ2-5, with a weak D call TRBD2 (5 bases). Germline CDR1 reads SGHVS; CDR2 reads FQNEAQ. V gave up 2 bases and J gave up 6 bases, with 10 bases separating them. The CDR3 length is 13 residues. The CDR3 region is CASSLPPGKTQYF. CDR3 nucleotide sequence: TGTGCCAGCAGCTTACCCCCGGGGAAGACCCAGTACTTC.